Sequencing of this T cell receptor beta chain was carried out in a study of cytomegalovirus exposure and HLA in healthy donors. This clone appeared a single time. Trimming pared 0 bases from V and 3 bases from J, leaving 12 bases between. Germline V gene lookup returns CDR1 LGHNA and CDR2 YNFKEQ. The CDR3 sequence is 16 residues long. PCR was performed using 60 Vbeta and 13 Jbeta primers. Repertoires were generated with immunoSEQ multiplex PCR, while TCRdb's copy carries only in-frame clones and drops some. The profile shows around 98,000 clones, roughly 70% of them singletons. The clonotype was recovered from a man in his forties or fifties in good health and CMV-seronegative. The rearrangement uses TRBV4-2 and TRBJ1-5, with D tentatively TRBD1 (5 bases). Source material: PBMCs. This CDR3 reads CASSQDFDSNNQPQHF. DNA of the CDR3: TGTGCCAGCAGCCAAGATTTTGACAGCAACAATCAGCCCCAGCATTTT.